The 23 T cell receptor beta chains below come from one sample, sequenced in a study of T cell responses to AZD1222 COVID-19 vaccine. Clones were read by immunoSEQ multiplex PCR, and TCRdb kept only the in-frame ones, dropping some. In the table there are about 70,000 clones, approximately 81% of which are singletons. The sequencing here drew on peripheral blood, taken on day 0 of AZD1222 vaccination. All receptors derive from an adult in good health.

V is TRBV10-2 and J is TRBJ2-7; 7 bases fit TRBD1. The CDR3 totals 14 residues. J gave up 3 bases and V 7 bases, and 9 bases lay outside the gene matches. In germline, CDR1 is WSHSY, CDR2 SAAADI. CDR3 nucleotide sequence: TGCGCCAGCAATTTGGGACAGTCCTTCTACGAGCAGTACTTC. Its protein is CASNLGQSFYEQYF.

This rearrangement joins TRBV7-7 to TRBJ2-1; 8 bases align to TRBD2. With 2 bases clipped from V and 0 bases from J, the junction kept 3 bases outside the gene matches. CDR1 and CDR2 (germline): SSHAT, FNYEAQ (reference sequence). This CDR3 has 16 residues. In nucleotides, the CDR3 is TGTGCCAGCAGCTTATCGGGAGGGAGCTCCTACAATGAGCAGTTCTTC. This codes for CASSLSGGSSYNEQFF.

V and J are TRBV18 and TRBJ1-2, with TRBD1 matching over 7 bases. The germline gives CDR1 KGHSH, CDR2 LQKENI. With 3 bases clipped from V and 0 bases from J, the junction kept 4 bases outside the gene matches. This CDR3 has 15 residues. The DNA for the CDR3 is TGTGCCAGCTCACCGTCGACAGGGTCTAACTATGGCTACACCTTC. Its translation: CASSPSTGSNYGYTF.

V gene TRBV5-1 combines with J gene TRBJ2-5; 7 bases match TRBD2. The CDR3 spans 16 residues. Trimming cost V 0 bases and J 5 bases; bases outside gene matches: 10. CDR1 is SGHRS and CDR2 is YFSETQ in the germline V gene. DNA of the CDR3: TGCGCCAGCAGCTTGGGGAGGCAGCGGGGCGGGGAGACCCAGTACTTC. This translates into CASSLGRQRGGETQYF.

The rearrangement links TRBV19 to TRBJ2-7, with no clear D. Trimming took off 0 bases at V and 1 base at J, with 4 bases between the two ends. The germline gives CDR1 LNHDA, CDR2 SQIVND (reference sequence). This CDR3 has 13 amino acids. DNA of the CDR3: TGTGCCAGTAGTATAGACAGGTCCTACGAGCAGTACTTC. Protein: CASSIDRSYEQYF.

J is TRBJ1-3 and V is TRBV6-1, with TRBD1 as a possible D gene (5 bases). With 1 base removed from V and 3 bases from J, the gap between germline ends came to 13 bases. CDR3 length equals 16 residues. Germline V gene data show CDR1 as MNHNS and CDR2 as SASEGT. This CDR3 is CASSEGEGAGGNTIYF. For the CDR3, the DNA is TGTGCCAGCAGTGAAGGTGAAGGGGCCGGTGGAAACACCATATATTTT.

The chain combines TRBV7-9 with TRBJ2-1; D unresolved. This CDR3 is 16 amino acids long. Germline V gene lookup returns CDR1 SEHNR and CDR2 FQNEAQ (reference sequence). Deletions cut 1 base from V and 0 bases from J, with 10 bases between. The CDR3 region has the DNA TGTGCCAGCAGCTTAGGGACGGCCCCCTCCTACAATGAGCAGTTCTTC. This gives the protein CASSLGTAPSYNEQFF.

The chain recombines TRBV5-4 with TRBJ2-5, with D perhaps TRBD1 (5 bases). Deletions cut 2 bases from V and 0 bases from J, with 5 bases between. The CDR3 is 13 residues long. In germline, CDR1 is SGHNT, CDR2 YYREEE (reference sequence). The CDR3 loop reads CASSFRDQETQYF. The CDR3 nucleotides read TGTGCCAGCAGCTTCAGGGACCAAGAGACCCAGTACTTC.

This chain uses TRBV5-1 with TRBJ1-2; D gene uncertain. V lost 4 bases to trimming and J lost 5 bases, with 12 bases between them. CDR1 is SGHRS and CDR2 is YFSETQ in the germline V gene. The CDR3 is 13 residues long. The CDR3 DNA is TGCGCCAGCAGCCTCAGAGAGACATATGGCTACACCTTC. Its protein product is CASSLRETYGYTF.

The rearrangement links TRBV5-6 to TRBJ2-3, with no clear D. The CDR3 runs to 15 residues. The V end was cut by 4 bases, the J end by 2 bases, with 14 bases between. Germline lookup yields CDR1 SGHDT and CDR2 YYEEEE. Here the CDR3 reads CASSHPTRSTDTQYF. The CDR3 DNA is TGTGCCAGCAGCCATCCTACAAGATCCACAGATACGCAGTATTTT.

This chain links TRBV7-2 with TRBJ1-1, with D tentatively TRBD1 (6 bases). CDR3 length: 14 residues. Trimming shortened V by 4 bases and J by 4 bases, and 13 bases separated the two germline ends. CDR1 SGHTA and CDR2 FQGNSA come from the germline V gene. The CDR3 spells CASSSRGEPTEAFF. CDR3 nucleotides: TGTGCCAGCAGCTCGAGGGGGGAACCCACTGAAGCTTTCTTT.

The chain employs TRBV5-1 and TRBJ1-1; D gene ambiguous. V gave up 3 bases and J gave up 6 bases, with 12 bases separating them. In germline, CDR1 is SGHRS, CDR2 YFSETQ. This CDR3 has 13 residues. The CDR3 DNA is TGCGCCAGCAGCTCTGGCCAGGAGGCTGAAGCTTTCTTT. This gives the protein CASSSGQEAEAFF. Using reference TRBV5-1 and TRBJ1-1 for the parts outside the CDR3, the full variable domain is KAGVTQTPRYLIKTRGQQVTLSCSPISGHRSVSWYQQTPGQGLQFLFEYFSETQRNKGNFPGRFSGRQFSNSRSEMNVSTLELGDSALYLCASSSGQEAEAFFGQGTRLTVV.

The chain recombines TRBV5-1 with TRBJ2-4; TRBD1 aligns across 7 bases. Germline V gene sequence: CDR1 SGHRS, CDR2 YFSETQ. V lost 4 bases to trimming and J lost 7 bases; unmatched junction nucleotides: 8. The CDR3 is 14 amino acids. CDR3 nucleotides: TGCGCCAGCAGCCCCACGCAGGGGGTGAACATTCAGTACTTC. Translated: CASSPTQGVNIQYF.

This chain connects TRBV7-9 to TRBJ2-1, with D unclear. V lost 0 bases and J lost 0, with 3 bases in between. In germline, CDR1 is SEHNR, CDR2 FQNEAQ (reference sequence). The CDR3 is made up of 14 amino acids. CDR3 sequence: CASSLAGSYNEQFF. In nucleotides, the CDR3 is TGTGCCAGCAGCTTAGCGGGCTCCTACAATGAGCAGTTCTTC.

The chain combines TRBV10-2 with TRBJ1-1; D is possibly TRBD1 (6 bases). The V gene lost 2 bases and the J gene lost 4 bases, with 17 bases spanning the gap. The CDR3 totals 16 residues. Germline CDR1 and CDR2: WSHSY and SAAADI. CDR3 in DNA: TGCGCCAGCAGTGAGCCATGGAGGGGGTATGGCACTGAAGCTTTCTTT. This sequence encodes CASSEPWRGYGTEAFF.

The chain has TRBV7-8 and TRBJ2-7, with TRBD2 matching 8 bases. Germline V gene lookup returns CDR1 SGHVS and CDR2 FQNEAQ. The CDR3 runs to 14 residues. V shed 5 bases, J shed 3 bases, and the junction held 6 bases outside the gene matches. CDR3 nucleotides: TGTGCCAGCAGCACCGGGACTAGGAACTACGAGCAGTACTTC. It translates to CASSTGTRNYEQYF. Full variable domain (rest looked up from reference TRBV7-8 and TRBJ2-7): GAGVSQSPRYKVAKRGQDVALRCDPISGHVSLFWYQQALGQGPEFLTYFQNEAQLDKSGLPSDRFFAERPEGSVSTLKIQRTQQEDSAVYLCASSTGTRNYEQYFGPGTRLTVT.

V is TRBV7-2 and J is TRBJ2-1; TRBD2 matches at 8 bases. Looked up from germline, CDR1 is SGHTA and CDR2 is FQGNSA. The CDR3 contains 15 residues. V shed 3 bases, J shed 4 bases, and the junction held 5 bases outside the gene matches. This CDR3 reads CASSFTGTSYNEQFF. In DNA form, the CDR3 reads TGTGCCAGCAGCTTCACCGGGACTAGTTACAATGAGCAGTTCTTC.

This chain uses TRBV29-1 with TRBJ1-4, with D maybe TRBD1 (5 bases). The CDR3 consists of 11 residues. Germline V gene lookup returns CDR1 SQVTM and CDR2 ANQGSEA. Trimming cost V 5 bases and J 10 bases, with 11 bases left between them. CDR3 bases: TGCAGCGTTTCCACGGGGGGAAAACTGTTTTTT. Protein: CSVSTGGKLFF.

V usage is TRBV7-6 and J usage is TRBJ2-7; 13 bases align to TRBD2. This CDR3 comprises 17 residues. The V gene's germline CDR1 is SGHVS and CDR2 FNYEAQ. The ends lost 4 bases at V and 1 base at J; junction bases unmatched: 7. The CDR3 DNA reads TGTGCCAGCAGCTCAACTCCGGGACTAGCGGGATCCTACGAGCAGTACTTC. This sequence encodes CASSSTPGLAGSYEQYF.

V and J are TRBV2 and TRBJ2-2, with a possible D match to TRBD1 (6 bases). CDR1 is SNHLY, CDR2 FYNNEI, per germline. This CDR3 is built from 14 residues. V lost 7 bases and J 3 bases, leaving 12 bases between the germline ends. The CDR3 reads CASKGDGYTGELFF. The CDR3 coding sequence is TGTGCCAGCAAGGGGGACGGCTACACCGGGGAGCTGTTTTTT.

The rearrangement uses TRBV19 and TRBJ1-5, with D hard to call. CDR1 is LNHDA, CDR2 SQIVND, per germline (reference sequence). CDR3 length equals 12 residues. V was clipped by 8 bases and J by 2 bases, with 7 bases between them. In DNA form, the CDR3 reads TGTGCCAGTGGGGAGGGCAATCAGCCCCAGCATTTT. Residues: CASGEGNQPQHF.

This clone was observed a few times. V is TRBV25-1 and J is TRBJ1-2; D call uncertain. Germline loops: CDR1 MGHDK, CDR2 SYGVNS. V shed 0 bases and J shed 8 bases, with 7 bases lying between them. This CDR3 has 12 amino acids. The CDR3, as DNA: TGTGCCAGCAGTGAATATATGGGGGGCTACACCTTC. The encoded protein is CASSEYMGGYTF.

The chain is built from TRBV29-1 and TRBJ2-5, with a tentative D call TRBD1 (6 bases). Trimming removed 7 bases at V and 5 bases at J, with 14 bases between. Germline V CDR1 and CDR2: SQVTM, ANQGSEA. This CDR3 has 12 amino acids. The DNA of the CDR3 is TGCAGCGCCATAGGGGGAGCCGAGACCCAGTACTTC. This codes for CSAIGGAETQYF.